The 14 T cell receptor beta chains reported below all come from one sample, sequenced in a study of blood T cell repertoires in COVID-19. The assay was immunoSEQ multiplex PCR, and TCRdb's table has in-frame clones only and misses some. The table has roughly 170,000 clones, roughly nine tenths seen once. The specimen sequenced was peripheral blood. The receptors originated from a man between 65 and 85 years old with active or convalescent COVID-19.

The chain couples TRBV5-1 to TRBJ2-2; D is possibly TRBD2 (5 bases). There are 15 residues in the CDR3. Germline CDR1 and CDR2: SGHRS and YFSETQ. The ends were cut back, 4 bases at V and 0 bases at J, with 10 bases in the middle. The CDR3 DNA is TGCGCCAGCAGCCCGAGGGTGGCGAACACCGGGGAGCTGTTTTTT. Protein sequence: CASSPRVANTGELFF.

The CDR3 loop is CSASAGLGFDEQYF. The CDR3 DNA reads as TGCAGTGCTAGTGCTGGACTGGGCTTCGACGAGCAGTACTTC. This sequence joins TRBV20-1 and TRBJ2-7, with D possibly TRBD2 on 5 matching bases. CDR1 is DFQATT, CDR2 SNEGSKA, per germline (reference sequence). The V gene lost 3 bases and the J gene lost 5 bases, with 17 bases spanning the gap. This CDR3 has 14 residues.

This clone was seen only a few times. The chain couples TRBV5-4 to TRBJ2-1, with TRBD2 matching over 12 bases. Germline CDR1 SGHNT, CDR2 YYREEE (reference sequence). Losses at the gene ends were 4 bases for V and 2 bases for J; bases not matched to a gene: 4. The length of the CDR3 is 16 residues. DNA for the CDR3: TGTGCCAGCAGCACCGGACTAGCGGGAACCTACAATGAGCAGTTCTTC. It codes for CASSTGLAGTYNEQFF.

This clone was recorded many times. The rearrangement links TRBV27 to TRBJ1-1; TRBD1 might be the D (5 bases). Germline assignment: CDR1 MNHEY and CDR2 SMNVEV (reference sequence). Trimming left V 5 bases short and J 1 base short, with 11 bases between. The CDR3 extends over 14 amino acids. The chain's CDR3 is CASSPRTQNTEAFF. DNA for the CDR3: TGTGCCAGCAGTCCGAGGACACAGAACACTGAAGCTTTCTTT.

This clone was counted a single time. V gene TRBV28 combines with J gene TRBJ1-1; a weak D match, TRBD1 (6 bases). Germline V gene data show CDR1 as MDHEN and CDR2 as SYDVKM. This CDR3 is 12 amino acids long. Trimming shortened V by 5 bases and J by 11 bases, and 15 bases separated the two germline ends. The CDR3 is CASSPSGTPAFF. DNA of the CDR3: TGTGCCAGCAGTCCCTCCGGGACACCGGCTTTCTTT.

The chain recombines TRBV6-5 with TRBJ1-4; 8 nucleotides align to TRBD1. Germline V gives CDR1 MNHEY, CDR2 SVGAGI. Trimming took 5 bases from V and 8 from J; bases not matched to a gene: 10. The CDR3 has 15 amino acids. In DNA form, the CDR3 reads TGTGCCAGCAGTCGAGCGGACAGGGCCGGCGAAAAACTGTTTTTT. Amino acid sequence: CASSRADRAGEKLFF.

J is TRBJ1-1 and V is TRBV7-3; weak D call: TRBD1 (5 bases). This CDR3 is 13 amino acids long. Trimming took 5 bases from V and 2 from J, leaving 9 bases between them. Germline loops: CDR1 SGHTA, CDR2 FQGTGA. The CDR3 region has the DNA TGTGCCAGCAGCACAGGACTAAACACTGAAGCTTTCTTT. Its protein is CASSTGLNTEAFF.

The chain combines TRBV14 with TRBJ2-1; 9 nucleotides line up with TRBD2. CDR3 size: 15 residues. The trim removed 8 bases at V and 1 base at J, leaving 6 bases unmatched. The germline V gene encodes CDR1 SGHDN and CDR2 FVKESK. CDR3 in DNA: TGTGCCAGCGCCGGGGCGGGAGGGTCCTACAATGAGCAGTTCTTC. Translating gives CASAGAGGSYNEQFF.

In nucleotides, the CDR3 is TGTGCCAGCAGATCCGGGACTAGCGGGAGCTACGAGCAGTACTTC. It specifies CASRSGTSGSYEQYF. The V and J genes are TRBV28 and TRBJ2-7; 14 bases match TRBD2. The CDR3 totals 15 residues. Germline lookup yields CDR1 MDHEN and CDR2 SYDVKM. V was pared by 6 bases and J by 3 bases, with 4 bases of the junction left unmatched.

This clone has just one count. The J gene is TRBJ1-6, the V gene TRBV11-2; D may be TRBD1 (5 bases). Germline V CDR1 and CDR2: SGHAT, FQNNGV. This CDR3 is built from 17 residues. Trimming left V 0 bases short and J 9 bases short, with 18 bases between. The CDR3 protein is CASSLDPRAPGGSPLHF. In DNA form, the CDR3 reads TGTGCCAGCAGCTTAGATCCCCGCGCTCCGGGGGGTTCACCCCTCCACTTT.

This chain uses TRBV28 with TRBJ2-1, with 8 bases that match TRBD1. The ends lost 3 bases at V and 8 bases at J; junction bases unmatched: 3. Per germline, CDR1 MDHEN and CDR2 SYDVKM. This CDR3 has 13 amino acids. The CDR3 DNA reads TGTGCCAGCAGTTTCGCAGGGGGCTATGAGCAGTTCTTC. Translation: CASSFAGGYEQFF.

This chain links TRBV2 with TRBJ1-5; no clear D gene. Germline lookup yields CDR1 SNHLY and CDR2 FYNNEI. V lost 1 base, J lost 6 bases, and 10 bases lay in between. There are 14 residues in the CDR3. The CDR3 sequence is CASSEDTGGQPQHF. CDR3 DNA: TGTGCCAGCAGTGAAGATACTGGAGGTCAGCCCCAGCATTTT.

This CDR3 is CASSLHGAYTEAFF. The DNA for the CDR3 is TGCGCCAGCAGCTTGCATGGGGCTTACACTGAAGCTTTCTTT. V usage is TRBV5-1 and J usage is TRBJ1-1, with D possibly TRBD1 on 5 matching bases. Germline CDR1 is SGHRS and CDR2 is YFSETQ. The germline V and J ends were trimmed by 1 base and 3 bases, with 10 bases remaining between them. This CDR3 has 14 residues.

V gene TRBV3-1 (or the pseudogene TRBV3-2) combines with J gene TRBJ1-1; the D is unclear. V was pared by 4 bases and J by 4 bases, with 7 bases between. Germline CDR1 LGHDT, CDR2 YNNKEL (reference sequence). The CDR3 has 12 amino acids. CDR3 sequence: CASSRGSTEAFF. The CDR3 coding sequence is TGTGCCAGCAGCCGCGGGAGCACTGAAGCTTTCTTT.